This T cell receptor (beta chain) emerged from a study of cytomegalovirus exposure and HLA in healthy donors. Study at large: Within an early data release were approximately 85 million unique TCRs drawn from HLA-typed donors.

PCR primers comprised 60 Vbeta and 13 Jbeta primers. Libraries were prepared by immunoSEQ multiplex PCR; TCRdb keeps only in-frame clonotypes and omits some of them. The specimen's table records 100,000 to 150,000 clones. Whole-study findings and limits: A later analysis linked a missense DCLRE1C variant to TCR beta V- and J-gene trimming. The authors excluded some V segments, including TRBV6-2 and TRBV6-3, as indistinguishable. The authors enumerated around 150 TCR beta chains as linked to cytomegalovirus.

As for this clone: Antigen unknown.

Germline V gene sequence: CDR1 LNHDA, CDR2 SQIVND (reference sequence). Trimming removed 3 bases from V and 4 bases from J, with 12 bases in between. The CDR3 length is 14 residues. This chain uses TRBV19 with TRBJ1-1; weak D call: TRBD1 (6 bases). The receptor was isolated from a man aged 18-30 years in good health and CMV-seronegative. Material: PBMCs. For the CDR3, the DNA is TGTGCCAGTAGTATTGGGGGGGCCAGCACTGAAGCTTTCTTT. As protein: CASSIGGASTEAFF.